This T cell receptor (beta chain) was recovered during a study of technical replicates of blood from a handful of donors. Clones were sequenced by immunoSEQ multiplex PCR, and TCRdb holds only the in-frame ones, with some missing. The table includes about 84,000 clones, 95% to 98% detected once. Germline-derived CDR1 and CDR2 are MNHNY and SVGAGI (reference sequence). After removal of 3 bases from V and 3 bases from J, the junction contained 3 bases not matched to a gene. This CDR3 comprises 15 residues. Sample: T cells isolated from PBMCs. The chain combines TRBV6-6 with TRBJ2-3; 10 nucleotides match TRBD1. The receptor's source is a human donor in good health. The CDR3, as DNA: TGTGCCAGCAGTTATCGGACAGGGGGAACAGATACGCAGTATTTT. Translating gives CASSYRTGGTDTQYF.